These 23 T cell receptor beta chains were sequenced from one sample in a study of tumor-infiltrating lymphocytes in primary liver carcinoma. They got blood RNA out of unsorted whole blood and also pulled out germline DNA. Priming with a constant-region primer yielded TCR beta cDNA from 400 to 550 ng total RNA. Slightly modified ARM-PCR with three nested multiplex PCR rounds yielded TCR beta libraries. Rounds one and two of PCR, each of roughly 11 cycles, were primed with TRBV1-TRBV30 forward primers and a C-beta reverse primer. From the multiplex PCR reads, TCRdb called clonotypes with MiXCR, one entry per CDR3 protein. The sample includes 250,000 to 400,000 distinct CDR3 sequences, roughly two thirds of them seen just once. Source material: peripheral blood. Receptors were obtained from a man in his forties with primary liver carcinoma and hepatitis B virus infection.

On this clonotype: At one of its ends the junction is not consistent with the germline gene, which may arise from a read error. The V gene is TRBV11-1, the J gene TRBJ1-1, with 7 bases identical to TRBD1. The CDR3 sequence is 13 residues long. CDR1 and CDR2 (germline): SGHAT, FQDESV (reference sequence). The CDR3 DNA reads TGTGCCGGCAGCCGCACAGGGGACACCGAAGCTTTCTTT. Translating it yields CAGSRTGDTEAFF.

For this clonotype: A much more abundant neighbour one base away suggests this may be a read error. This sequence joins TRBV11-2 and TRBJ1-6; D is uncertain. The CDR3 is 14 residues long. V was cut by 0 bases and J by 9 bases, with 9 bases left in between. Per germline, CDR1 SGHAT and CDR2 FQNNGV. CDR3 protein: CASSLDRFCSPLHF. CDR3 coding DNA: TGTGCCAGCAGCTTAGACAGGTTCTGTTCACCCCTCCACTTT.

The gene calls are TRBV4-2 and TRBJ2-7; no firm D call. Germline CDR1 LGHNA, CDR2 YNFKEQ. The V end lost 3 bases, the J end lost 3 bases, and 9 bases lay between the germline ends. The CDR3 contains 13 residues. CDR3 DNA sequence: TGTGCCAGCAGCCAGCGGTTGGACTACGAGCAGTACTTC. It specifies CASSQRLDYEQYF.

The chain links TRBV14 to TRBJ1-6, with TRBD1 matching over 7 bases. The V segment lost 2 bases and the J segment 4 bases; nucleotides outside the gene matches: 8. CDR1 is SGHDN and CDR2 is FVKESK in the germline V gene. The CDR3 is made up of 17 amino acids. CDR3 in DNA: TGTGCCAGCAGCCAATCAGGAGGGACAGCTTATAATTCACCCCTCCACTTT. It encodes CASSQSGGTAYNSPLHF.

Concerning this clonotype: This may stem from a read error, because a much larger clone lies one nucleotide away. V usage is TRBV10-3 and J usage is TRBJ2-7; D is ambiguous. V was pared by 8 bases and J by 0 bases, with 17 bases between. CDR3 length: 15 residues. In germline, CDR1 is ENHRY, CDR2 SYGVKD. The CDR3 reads CAIGPTGPLSYEQYF. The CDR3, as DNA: TGTGCCATCGGACCAACGGGTCCTCTCTCCTACGAGCAGTACTTC.

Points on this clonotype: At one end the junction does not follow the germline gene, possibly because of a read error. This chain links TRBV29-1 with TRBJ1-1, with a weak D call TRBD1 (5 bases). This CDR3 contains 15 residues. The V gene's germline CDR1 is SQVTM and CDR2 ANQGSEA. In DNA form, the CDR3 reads TGCAGCGTTTCGGCAGGGTGGAGAATGGGAACTGAAGCATTCTTT. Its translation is CSVSAGWRMGTEAFF.

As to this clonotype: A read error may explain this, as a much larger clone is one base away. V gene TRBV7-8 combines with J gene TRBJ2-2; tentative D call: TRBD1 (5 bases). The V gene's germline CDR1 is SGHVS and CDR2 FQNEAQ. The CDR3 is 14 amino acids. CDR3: CASCLRANTRELFF. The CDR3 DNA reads TGTGCCAGCTGTCTCAGGGCGAACACCAGGGAGCTGTTTTTT. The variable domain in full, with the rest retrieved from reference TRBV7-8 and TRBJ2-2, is GAGVSQSPRYKVAKRGQDVALRCDPISGHVSLFWYQQALGQGPEFLTYFQNEAQLDKSGLPSDRFFAERPEGSVSTLKIQRTQQEDSAVYLCASCLRANTRELFFGEGSRLTVL.

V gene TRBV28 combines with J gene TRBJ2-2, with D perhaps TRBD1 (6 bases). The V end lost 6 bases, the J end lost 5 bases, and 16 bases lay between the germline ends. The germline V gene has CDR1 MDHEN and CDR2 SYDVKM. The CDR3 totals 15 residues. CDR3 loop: CASRSDSLETGELFF. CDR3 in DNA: TGTGCCAGCAGGTCGGACAGTTTGGAAACCGGGGAGCTGTTTTTT.

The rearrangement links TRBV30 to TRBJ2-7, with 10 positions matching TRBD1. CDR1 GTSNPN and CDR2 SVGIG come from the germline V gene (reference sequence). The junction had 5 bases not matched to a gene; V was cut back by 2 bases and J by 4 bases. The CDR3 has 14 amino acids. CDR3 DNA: TGTGCCTGGAGTACCCCGGGACAGGGGTACGAGCAGTACTTC. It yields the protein CAWSTPGQGYEQYF.

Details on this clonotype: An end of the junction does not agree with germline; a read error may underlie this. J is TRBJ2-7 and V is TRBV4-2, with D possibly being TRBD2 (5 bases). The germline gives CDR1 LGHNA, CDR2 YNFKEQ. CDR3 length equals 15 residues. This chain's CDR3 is CASSQDMGSGYKQYF. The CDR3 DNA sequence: TGTGCCAGCAGCCAAGATATGGGGAGCGGCTACAAGCAGTACTTC.

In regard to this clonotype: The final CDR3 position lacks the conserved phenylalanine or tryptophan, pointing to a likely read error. The CDR3 DNA is TGTGCCAGTAGTTTAGACAGGCCCTACGAGCAGTACTAC. Translation: CASSLDRPYEQYY. The rearrangement uses TRBV12-3 or TRBV12-4 and TRBJ2-7, with D maybe TRBD1 (6 bases). The CDR3 is 13 amino acids.

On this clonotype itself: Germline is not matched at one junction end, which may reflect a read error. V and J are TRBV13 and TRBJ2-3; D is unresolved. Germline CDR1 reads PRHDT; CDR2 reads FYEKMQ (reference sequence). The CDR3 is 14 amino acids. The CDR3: CASSCGGFTDTQYF. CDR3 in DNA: TGTGCTAGCAGCTGTGGCGGATTCACAGATACGCAGTATTTT.

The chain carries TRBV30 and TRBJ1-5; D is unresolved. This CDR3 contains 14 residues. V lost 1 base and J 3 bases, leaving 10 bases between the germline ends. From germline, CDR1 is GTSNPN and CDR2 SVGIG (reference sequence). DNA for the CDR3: TGTGCCTGGAGTGGGGTGGGCAACAATCAGCCCCAGCATTTT. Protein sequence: CAWSGVGNNQPQHF.

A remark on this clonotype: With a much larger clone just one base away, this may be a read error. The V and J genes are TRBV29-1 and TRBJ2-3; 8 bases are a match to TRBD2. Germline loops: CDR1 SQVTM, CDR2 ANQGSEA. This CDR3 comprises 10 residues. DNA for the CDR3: TGCAACTCGGGGGGGGATACGCAGTATTTT. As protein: CNSGGDTQYF.

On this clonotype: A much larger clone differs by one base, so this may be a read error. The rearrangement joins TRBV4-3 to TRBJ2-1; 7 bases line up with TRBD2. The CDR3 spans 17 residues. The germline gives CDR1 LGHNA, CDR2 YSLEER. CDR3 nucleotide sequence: TGCGCCAGCGGCCAAGCCTTCCCTAGCGGATCCTACAATGAGCAGTTCTTC. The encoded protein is CASGQAFPSGSYNEQFF.

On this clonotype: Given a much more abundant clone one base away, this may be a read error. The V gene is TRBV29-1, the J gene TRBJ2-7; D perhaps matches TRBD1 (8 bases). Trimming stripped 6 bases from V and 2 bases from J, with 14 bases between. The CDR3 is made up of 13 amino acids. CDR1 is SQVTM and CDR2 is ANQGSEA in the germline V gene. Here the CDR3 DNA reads TGCAGCGTGGGGGGGACAGGAGCCTACGAGCAGTACTTC. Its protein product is CSVGGTGAYEQYF.

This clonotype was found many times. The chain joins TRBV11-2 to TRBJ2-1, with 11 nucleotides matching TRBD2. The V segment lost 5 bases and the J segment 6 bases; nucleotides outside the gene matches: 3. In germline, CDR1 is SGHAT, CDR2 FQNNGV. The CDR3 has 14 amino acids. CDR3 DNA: TGTGCCAGCAGCACTAGCGGGAGTAGCAATGAGCAGTTCTTC. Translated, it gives CASSTSGSSNEQFF.

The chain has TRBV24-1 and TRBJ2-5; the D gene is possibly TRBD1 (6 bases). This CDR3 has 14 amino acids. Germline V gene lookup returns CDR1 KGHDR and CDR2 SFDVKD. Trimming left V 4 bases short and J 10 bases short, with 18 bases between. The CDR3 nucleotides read TGTGCCACCAGTGACCCCGGGACAATCCCGTTCCAGTACTTC. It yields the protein CATSDPGTIPFQYF.

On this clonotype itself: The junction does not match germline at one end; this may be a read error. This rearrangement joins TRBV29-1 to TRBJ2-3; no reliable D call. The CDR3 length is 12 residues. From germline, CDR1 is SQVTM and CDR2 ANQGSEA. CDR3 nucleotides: TGCAGCGTTGAATCCGAGATTGATATGCAGTATTTT. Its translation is CSVESEIDMQYF.

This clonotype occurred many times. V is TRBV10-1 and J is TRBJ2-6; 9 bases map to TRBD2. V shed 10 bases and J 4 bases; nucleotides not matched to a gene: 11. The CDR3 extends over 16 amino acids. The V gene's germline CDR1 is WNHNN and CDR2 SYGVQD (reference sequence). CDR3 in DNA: TGCGCCAAGACTGTAGCGGGAGTTACCGGGGCCAACGTCCTGACTTTC. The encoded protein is CAKTVAGVTGANVLTF.

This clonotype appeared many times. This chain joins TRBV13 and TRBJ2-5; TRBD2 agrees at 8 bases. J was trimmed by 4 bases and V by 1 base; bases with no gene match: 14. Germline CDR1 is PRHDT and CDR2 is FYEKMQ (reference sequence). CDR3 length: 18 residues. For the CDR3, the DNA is TGTGCCAGCAGCTTAGTCACTCTTGCGGGAGGTGGGAGAGAGACCCAGTACTTC. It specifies CASSLVTLAGGGRETQYF.

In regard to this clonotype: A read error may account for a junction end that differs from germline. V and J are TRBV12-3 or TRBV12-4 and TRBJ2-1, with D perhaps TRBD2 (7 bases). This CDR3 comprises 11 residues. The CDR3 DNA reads TGTGCCAGCAGTTCGACTAGAGGGGGGGTCTTC. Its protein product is CASSSTRGGVF.

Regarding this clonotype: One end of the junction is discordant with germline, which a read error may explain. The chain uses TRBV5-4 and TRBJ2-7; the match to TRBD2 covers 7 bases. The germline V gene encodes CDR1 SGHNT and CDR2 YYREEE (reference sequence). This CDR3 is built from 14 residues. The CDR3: CVSSLAGGNSEQYF. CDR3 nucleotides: TGTGTCAGCAGCTTGGCCGGGGGGAACTCCGAGCAGTACTTC.